The 10 T cell receptor beta chains below come from one sample, sequenced in a study of T cells in Graves' hyperthyroidism and ophthalmopathy. The source material, RNA transcripts, was used to amplify TCR beta CDR3 regions. First-round RT-PCR of the TCR CDR3 relied on the HTBI primer set. MiXCR was run by TCRdb on the multiplex PCR reads, yielding one entry per CDR3 protein. Here the sample spans some 510,000 distinct CDR3 sequences, around 21% being singletons. The sample was blood. The receptors derive from a man younger than 35 with Graves' hyperthyroidism.

This clonotype was counted many times. The rearrangement uses TRBV12-3 or TRBV12-4 and TRBJ1-5, with 7 positions matching TRBD1. Trimming cost V 6 bases and J 14 bases; bases outside gene matches: 13. The CDR3 has 13 amino acids. The CDR3, as DNA: TGTGCCAGCAGCCTGCTACCGGGACAGAGGGAGCATTTT. It yields the protein CASSLLPGQREHF.

This clonotype showed up just a few times. This sequence joins TRBV20-1 and TRBJ1-5; TRBD1 agrees at 12 bases. This CDR3 spans 17 amino acids. V trimming: 3 bases; J trimming: 4 bases; junction bases outside the gene matches: 10. The germline V gene encodes CDR1 DFQATT and CDR2 SNEGSKA (reference sequence). CDR3 in DNA: TGCAGTGCTAGGGATTCGGGACAGGGGGCTTTGAATCAGCCCCAGCATTTT. Protein: CSARDSGQGALNQPQHF.

This clonotype was observed at least ten times. This sequence joins TRBV25-1 and TRBJ2-7; 8 positions match TRBD1. The ends lost 4 bases at V and 2 bases at J; junction bases unmatched: 10. The CDR3 is made up of 16 amino acids. In germline, CDR1 is MGHDK, CDR2 SYGVNS. In DNA form, the CDR3 reads TGTGCCAGCAGTGGCCCACAGGGGGTCGCTACCTACGAGCAGTACTTC. Translation gives CASSGPQGVATYEQYF.

This clonotype was observed many times. The rearrangement joins TRBV25-1 to TRBJ1-2, with D uncertain. Germline V gene sequence: CDR1 MGHDK, CDR2 SYGVNS. The V end lost 5 bases, the J end lost 3 bases, and 10 bases lay between the germline ends. This CDR3 is 13 amino acids long. CDR3 nucleotides: TGTGCCAGCAGTCAGTACAAGTACTATGGCTACACCTTC. It specifies CASSQYKYYGYTF.

This clonotype was picked up many times. The gene calls are TRBV12-3 or TRBV12-4 and TRBJ2-5; TRBD1 aligns across 9 bases. V was pared by 5 bases and J by 5 bases, with 9 bases of the junction left unmatched. This CDR3 contains 15 residues. The CDR3 DNA sequence: TGTGCCAGCAGTCCTCGGGACAGGGCTTGGGAGACCCAGTACTTC. The encoded protein is CASSPRDRAWETQYF.

The chain recombines TRBV4-1 with TRBJ2-7; TRBD2 aligns across 7 bases. The CDR3 loop spans 17 amino acids. Germline loops: CDR1 MGHRA, CDR2 YSYEKL. The junction had 18 bases not matched to a gene; V was cut back by 5 bases and J by 5 bases. In DNA, the CDR3 is TGCGCCAGCAGCTCTTCCGGGCTAGCGGATCCAACCCACGAGCAGTACTTC. Translation: CASSSSGLADPTHEQYF.

This clonotype was recorded at least ten times. This clone may be a read error of a much larger clone one base away. The chain recombines TRBV27 with TRBJ1-1; D is unresolved. The CDR3 spans 13 residues. Germline CDR1 is MNHEY and CDR2 is SMNVEV (reference sequence). Trimming cost V 2 bases and J 1 base, with 5 bases left between them. Here the CDR3 reads CASSLMENTEAFF. The CDR3 nucleotides read TGTGCCAGCAGTTTAATGGAGAACACTGAAGCTTTCTTT.

This clonotype showed up just a few times. The gene calls are TRBV7-8 and TRBJ2-2; the D call may be TRBD1 or TRBD2 (6 bases each). From germline, CDR1 is SGHVS and CDR2 FQNEAQ. V was clipped by 3 bases and J by 1 base, with 18 bases between them. This CDR3 contains 18 residues. The chain's CDR3 is CASSLGGWGARNTGELFF. CDR3 nucleotides: TGTGCCAGCAGCTTGGGTGGATGGGGGGCCCGGAACACCGGGGAGCTGTTTTTT.

This clonotype has a count of ten or more. The V call is TRBV12-3 or TRBV12-4, the J call TRBJ2-5; D gene uncertain. The CDR3 is made up of 14 amino acids. V dropped 2 bases and J dropped 5 bases, with 12 bases sitting between them. CDR3 in amino acids: CASSLPVSVETQYF. The DNA for the CDR3 is TGTGCCAGCAGTTTACCGGTTTCGGTGGAGACCCAGTACTTC.

This clonotype was seen many times. CDR3 loop: CASRGTGLVETQYF. CDR3 DNA: TGTGCCAGCAGAGGGACAGGGCTCGTTGAGACCCAGTACTTC. V and J are TRBV6-1 and TRBJ2-5; 9 nucleotides match TRBD1. V was pared by 6 bases and J by 5 bases, with 7 bases of the junction left unmatched. CDR3 length: 14 amino acids. CDR1 and CDR2 (germline): MNHNS, SASEGT.